The 17 T cell receptor beta chains presented below share a single source sample, sequenced in a study of T cells after posttransplantation cyclophosphamide. Using immunoSEQ multiplex PCR, the repertoire was profiled, and TCRdb retains in-frame clones only, with some absent. The specimen has around 34,000 clones, none found just once. The sequenced material came from PBMCs. Receptors were obtained from a woman aged 50 to 65 in good health and a related stem cell transplant donor.

There are many counts of this clone. The chain is built from TRBV27 and TRBJ2-7, with D tentatively TRBD2 (5 bases). This CDR3 spans 15 amino acids. Germline lookup yields CDR1 MNHEY and CDR2 SMNVEV (reference sequence). V lost 0 bases and J 2 bases, leaving 11 bases between the germline ends. The CDR3 region has the DNA TGTGCCAGCAGTTTATCGGTCGGGGTCGCCTACGAGCAGTACTTC. Its translation: CASSLSVGVAYEQYF.

This clone occurred many times. The J gene is TRBJ2-3, the V gene TRBV28, with D possibly being TRBD2 (7 bases). CDR3 length equals 15 residues. Germline V gene data show CDR1 as MDHEN and CDR2 as SYDVKM. The V end lost 4 bases, the J end lost 6 bases, and 17 bases lay between the germline ends. The CDR3 loop reads CASSSGRAGADTQYF. The CDR3 nucleotides are TGTGCCAGCAGTTCTGGGAGGGCAGGGGCGGATACGCAGTATTTT. The variable domain in full, completed from reference TRBV28 and TRBJ2-3, reads DVKVTQSSRYLVKRTGEKVFLECVQDMDHENMFWYRQDPGLGLRLIYFSYDVKMKEKGDIPEGYSVSREKKERFSLILESASTNQTSMYLCASSSGRAGADTQYFGPGTRLTVL.

This clone was counted at least ten times. The chain is built from TRBV15 and TRBJ2-1; 8 bases are a match to TRBD2. The CDR3 covers 17 residues. Trimming removed 2 bases from V and 0 bases from J; junction bases left unmatched: 6. The germline V gene encodes CDR1 LNHNV and CDR2 YYDKDF (reference sequence). For the CDR3, the DNA is TGTGCCACCAGCAGATCACGTAGCGGGAACTCCTACAATGAGCAGTTCTTC. It encodes CATSRSRSGNSYNEQFF.

This clone was found many times. This chain uses TRBV7-2 with TRBJ2-7; D remains ambiguous. The CDR3 has 14 residues. V was shortened by 6 bases and J by 2 bases, with 14 bases between the two germline ends. The germline V gene encodes CDR1 SGHTA and CDR2 FQGNSA. This CDR3 reads CASSIPSGTYEQYF. In DNA, the CDR3 is TGTGCCAGCAGTATTCCCTCGGGTACCTACGAGCAGTACTTC. The full variable domain, completed using reference TRBV7-2 and TRBJ2-7, is GAGVSQSPSNKVTEKGKDVELRCDPISGHTALYWYRQSLGQGLEFLIYFQGNSAPDKSGLPSDRFSAERTGGSVSTLTIQRTQQEDSAVYLCASSIPSGTYEQYFGPGTRLTVT.

This clone showed up many times. The rearrangement joins TRBV12-3 or TRBV12-4 to TRBJ2-2; no definite D call. V was clipped by 2 bases and J by 4 bases, with 11 bases between them. The CDR3 is made up of 15 amino acids. Here the CDR3 DNA reads TGTGCCAGCAGTTTAAACCCGCCGGGCACCGGGGAGCTGTTTTTT. Its translation: CASSLNPPGTGELFF.

This clone has ten or more counts. The chain has TRBV18 and TRBJ2-6; a weak D match, TRBD2 (7 bases). Trimming shortened V by 6 bases and J by 3 bases, and 15 bases separated the two germline ends. Looked up from germline, CDR1 is KGHSH and CDR2 is LQKENI. The CDR3 has 16 residues. Here the CDR3 DNA reads TGTGCCAGCTCCCCTTCGGGGGGCAATGGGGCCAACGTCCTGACTTTC. Encoded protein: CASSPSGGNGANVLTF.

This clone was counted many times. This chain links TRBV28 with TRBJ1-3; the D is unclear. The CDR3 is 12 residues long. Looked up from germline, CDR1 is MDHEN and CDR2 is SYDVKM. V lost 6 bases to trimming and J lost 8 bases, with 11 bases between them. CDR3 region: CASSRGLHTIYF. The DNA for the CDR3 is TGTGCCAGCAGCCGTGGACTGCACACCATATATTTT.

This clone was seen repeatedly, ten times or more. This sequence joins TRBV9 and TRBJ1-1; TRBD1 aligns across 9 bases. This CDR3 region has 13 residues. Germline CDR1 reads SGDLS; CDR2 reads YYNGEE. V lost 0 bases to trimming and J lost 10 bases; unmatched junction nucleotides: 4. The CDR3 protein is CASSVEGTGLAFF. CDR3 sequence (DNA): TGTGCCAGCAGCGTAGAGGGGACAGGGTTAGCTTTCTTT. Drawing the rest from reference TRBV9 and TRBJ1-1, the complete variable domain is DSGVTQTPKHLITATGQRVTLRCSPRSGDLSVYWYQQSLDQGLQFLIQYYNGEERAKGNILERFSAQQFPDLHSELNLSSLELGDSALYFCASSVEGTGLAFFGQGTRLTVV.

This chain links TRBV12-3 or TRBV12-4 with TRBJ2-2, with D possibly TRBD2 on 5 matching bases. The germline V and J ends were trimmed by 6 bases and 1 base, with 9 bases remaining between them. The CDR3 sequence is 14 residues long. The CDR3 bases are TGTGCCAGCAGCCCTGGACTGAACACCGGGGAGCTGTTTTTT. This sequence encodes CASSPGLNTGELFF.

In this sample, this clone turned up many times. This rearrangement joins TRBV5-5 to TRBJ1-1, with D perhaps TRBD1 (5 bases). V lost 2 bases to trimming and J lost 5 bases, with 10 bases between them. This CDR3 contains 13 residues. The germline gives CDR1 SGHKS, CDR2 YYEKEE (reference sequence). CDR3 region: CASSFRRGTEAFF. The CDR3 DNA follows: TGTGCCAGCAGCTTTCGCCGGGGGACTGAAGCTTTCTTT.

This clone was counted ten times or more. J is TRBJ1-5 and V is TRBV7-6, with D maybe TRBD1 (6 bases). CDR3 length equals 14 residues. Germline CDR1 reads SGHVS; CDR2 reads FNYEAQ. Trimming shortened V by 1 base and J by 8 bases, and 12 bases separated the two germline ends. The CDR3 spells CASSLGGGQEPQHF. As DNA, the CDR3 is TGTGCCAGCAGCTTAGGGGGGGGGCAGGAGCCCCAGCATTTT.

This clone was found many times. This sequence joins TRBV7-8 and TRBJ2-7, with 11 bases identical to TRBD2. Germline V gene sequence: CDR1 SGHVS, CDR2 FQNEAQ. This CDR3 has 15 residues. With V trimmed by 5 bases and J by 3 bases, 6 bases remained unmatched. CDR3 sequence: CASSRLAGGDYEQYF. The CDR3 DNA reads as TGTGCCAGCAGCCGGCTAGCGGGAGGCGACTACGAGCAGTACTTC.

This clone was detected ten times or more. J is TRBJ1-2 and V is TRBV5-1; TRBD1 aligns across 7 bases. The CDR3 contains 14 residues. The V gene end was trimmed by 5 bases and the J gene end by 1 base; junction bases not matched to a gene: 5. Per the germline V gene, CDR1 is SGHRS and CDR2 is YFSETQ. The CDR3 nucleotides read TGCGCCAGCAGTCAGGACAGGCGTAACTATGGCTACACCTTC. This gives the protein CASSQDRRNYGYTF.

This clone was observed at least ten times. The CDR3 DNA is TGTGCCAGCAGTTACCCATCTTCTCACAGGGAACATGGCTACACCTTC. Encoded protein: CASSYPSSHREHGYTF. The chain carries TRBV6-6 and TRBJ1-2, with D perhaps TRBD1 (6 bases). The V and J ends lost 2 bases and 6 bases respectively, with 19 bases between them. CDR3 length: 16 residues. From germline, CDR1 is MNHNY and CDR2 SVGAGI (reference sequence).

This chain links TRBV6-5 with TRBJ2-5; TRBD1 matches 9 bases. Judging by the DNA end, TRBJ2-7 fits better; the J call may be wrong. CDR1 is MNHEY, CDR2 SVGAGI, per germline. The CDR3 length is 12 residues. CDR3 protein: CASSRTGDEQYF. The CDR3 region has the DNA TGTGCCAGCAGTCGGACAGGGGACGAGCAGTACTTC.

This clone was observed many times. The V gene is TRBV6-2 or TRBV6-3, the J gene TRBJ2-7, with TRBD2 as a possible D gene (6 bases). V was clipped by 6 bases and J by 12 bases, with 18 bases between them. The CDR3 spans 12 residues. In germline, CDR1 is MNHEY, CDR2 SVGEGT. The CDR3 reads CASSQGLKGLYF. In DNA form, the CDR3 reads TGTGCCAGCAGCCAGGGACTTAAAGGTTTGTACTTC.

This clone was recorded many times. The J gene is TRBJ2-7, the V gene TRBV18, with 7 positions matching TRBD2. The CDR3 spans 14 residues. The V gene's germline CDR1 is KGHSH and CDR2 LQKENI. The J segment lost 2 bases and the V segment lost 5 bases, leaving 6 bases of the junction unmatched. The DNA of the CDR3 is TGTGCCAGCTCATTACTAGCGCGGCCCTACGAGCAGTACTTC. Translated: CASSLLARPYEQYF.